The 24 T cell receptor beta chains below all came from one sample that was sequenced in a study of blood T cell repertoires in COVID-19. Profiled with immunoSEQ multiplex PCR; TCRdb holds only in-frame clones, not every one. Of roughly 290,000 clones listed, over 75% are singletons. What was sequenced was PBMCs or T cells enriched from blood (not recorded which). The receptors here all came from a man between 25 and 39 years old who had recovered from COVID-19.

J is TRBJ1-1 and V is TRBV10-3; 8 bases agree with TRBD1. Germline V gene lookup returns CDR1 ENHRY and CDR2 SYGVKD. The CDR3 consists of 15 residues. After removal of 8 bases from V and 1 base from J, the junction contained 9 bases not matched to a gene. This CDR3 is CAIGDPGGSNTEAFF. The CDR3 nucleotides are TGTGCCATCGGGGACCCAGGGGGCTCGAACACTGAAGCTTTCTTT.

This clone was detected many times. V usage is TRBV7-9 and J usage is TRBJ2-7; D not resolved. This CDR3 is built from 15 residues. V lost 5 bases and J 6 bases, leaving 20 bases between the germline ends. Per germline, CDR1 SEHNR and CDR2 FQNEAQ (reference sequence). CDR3 region: CASSPTLETRPEQYF. CDR3 nucleotides: TGTGCCAGCAGCCCGACTTTAGAGACTCGCCCCGAGCAGTACTTC.

The rearrangement uses TRBV3-1 (or the pseudogene TRBV3-2) and TRBJ2-7; maybe TRBD2 (5 bases). This CDR3 is built from 16 residues. Germline CDR1 is LGHDT and CDR2 is YNNKEL (reference sequence). Trimming stripped 1 base from V and 3 bases from J, with 16 bases between. DNA for the CDR3: TGTGCCAGCAGCCAAGGTGTATGGACTGGATACTACGAGCAGTACTTC. It codes for CASSQGVWTGYYEQYF.

This sequence joins TRBV9 and TRBJ2-1; 9 positions agree with TRBD2. The CDR3 sequence is 15 residues long. The trim removed 2 bases at V and 7 bases at J, leaving 7 bases unmatched. The germline gives CDR1 SGDLS, CDR2 YYNGEE. The CDR3 DNA follows: TGTGCCAGCAGCGTCGCGGGGGGGAGTTTGAATGAGCAGTTCTTC. Its translation: CASSVAGGSLNEQFF.

V is TRBV27 and J is TRBJ2-3, with TRBD2 as a possible D gene (6 bases). The CDR3 has 16 residues. V was shortened by 5 bases and J by 3 bases, with 18 bases between the two germline ends. Germline CDR1 is MNHEY and CDR2 is SMNVEV (reference sequence). The CDR3 is CASSMTRPLSTDTQYF. The DNA of the CDR3 is TGTGCCAGCAGTATGACTAGACCGCTTAGTACAGATACGCAGTATTTT.

The genes are TRBV6-5 and TRBJ1-4; 7 bases fit TRBD1. V dropped 6 bases and J dropped 3; count of bases not matched to a gene: 4. In germline, CDR1 is MNHEY, CDR2 SVGAGI. The CDR3 runs to 14 residues. The DNA for the CDR3 is TGTGCCAGCAGGAACAGGGGTTCTAATGAAAAACTGTTTTTT. The encoded protein is CASRNRGSNEKLFF.

This chain links TRBV4-1 with TRBJ2-1, with 8 bases matching TRBD1. The CDR3 is 17 amino acids. Germline values: CDR1 MGHRA, CDR2 YSYEKL. The ends lost 4 bases at V and 5 bases at J; junction bases unmatched: 13. The CDR3 is CASSPIVSGQVNNEQFF. The CDR3 DNA reads as TGCGCCAGCAGCCCCATAGTTTCGGGACAGGTAAACAATGAGCAGTTCTTC.

The rearrangement links TRBV3-1 (or the pseudogene TRBV3-2) to TRBJ1-3; no firm D call. V was trimmed by 5 bases and J by 0 bases, leaving 5 bases between them. The length of the CDR3 is 13 residues. Germline assignment: CDR1 LGHDT and CDR2 YNNKEL (reference sequence). CDR3 loop: CASSIYSGNTIYF. CDR3 nucleotide sequence: TGTGCCAGCAGCATCTACTCTGGAAACACCATATATTTT.

The chain couples TRBV5-4 to TRBJ1-6; a possible D gene is TRBD1 (5 bases). The CDR3 has 14 residues. Deletions cut 3 bases from V and 5 bases from J, with 9 bases between. Looked up from germline, CDR1 is SGHNT and CDR2 is YYREEE (reference sequence). The CDR3 is CASSSGHNNSPLHF. The CDR3 nucleotides are TGTGCCAGCAGCTCCGGACATAATAATTCACCCCTCCACTTT.

The chain has TRBV7-3 and TRBJ1-1; 10 bases line up with TRBD1. The CDR3 covers 15 residues. Germline CDR1 and CDR2: SGHTA and FQGTGA. The V and J ends lost 4 bases and 4 bases, in that order; junction bases with no gene match: 6. CDR3 nucleotide sequence: TGTGCCAGCAGCTCGGCGGGACAGGGGAGCACTGAAGCTTTCTTT. This codes for CASSSAGQGSTEAFF.

V usage is TRBV6-2 or TRBV6-3 and J usage is TRBJ1-6; D unclear. V lost 0 bases and J 10 bases, leaving 10 bases between the germline ends. This CDR3 has 14 amino acids. CDR1 and CDR2 from the germline V gene are MNHEY and SVGEGT. CDR3 sequence (DNA): TGTGCCAGCAGTTACTCCGGGAGGTTGTCACCCCTCCACTTT. Residues: CASSYSGRLSPLHF.

Only one count was recorded for this clone. V is TRBV5-1 and J is TRBJ2-7; the D gene is possibly TRBD2 (6 bases). V was shortened by 3 bases and J by 4 bases, with 17 bases between the two germline ends. There are 15 residues in the CDR3. The germline V gene encodes CDR1 SGHRS and CDR2 YFSETQ. The CDR3 loop reads CASSSGDLLFYEQYF. For the CDR3, the DNA is TGCGCCAGCAGCTCGGGGGACTTGTTGTTTTACGAGCAGTACTTC.

V is TRBV9 and J is TRBJ2-1; D perhaps matches TRBD1 (8 bases). Trimming cost V 4 bases and J 4 bases, with 15 bases left between them. The CDR3 totals 15 residues. Germline values: CDR1 SGDLS, CDR2 YYNGEE. CDR3 sequence (DNA): TGTGCCAGCAGCCCAGCGGGACAGGAATACAATGAGCAGTTCTTC. This gives the protein CASSPAGQEYNEQFF.

The chain recombines TRBV5-1 with TRBJ2-1, with D unresolved. The CDR3 totals 14 residues. CDR1 SGHRS and CDR2 YFSETQ come from the germline V gene. V lost 2 bases to trimming and J lost 1 base, with 7 bases between them. CDR3 loop: CASSFEASYNEQFF. CDR3 nucleotides: TGCGCCAGCAGCTTTGAGGCTTCCTACAATGAGCAGTTCTTC.

The genes are TRBV9 and TRBJ2-3; weak D call: TRBD1 (6 bases). V lost 4 bases, J lost 2 bases, and 17 bases lay in between. Germline V gives CDR1 SGDLS, CDR2 YYNGEE. The CDR3 sequence is 16 residues long. The DNA of the CDR3 is TGTGCCAGCAGCCGAACAGGGTACCCCTCCACAGATACGCAGTATTTT. Translation gives CASSRTGYPSTDTQYF. Using reference TRBV9 and TRBJ2-3 for the parts outside the CDR3, the full variable domain is DSGVTQTPKHLITATGQRVTLRCSPRSGDLSVYWYQQSLDQGLQFLIQYYNGEERAKGNILERFSAQQFPDLHSELNLSSLELGDSALYFCASSRTGYPSTDTQYFGPGTRLTVL.

This chain joins TRBV6-5 and TRBJ2-7; D gene ambiguous. CDR1 is MNHEY and CDR2 is SVGAGI in the germline V gene. This CDR3 contains 13 residues. Trimming removed 0 bases from V and 3 bases from J, with 6 bases in between. CDR3 nucleotides: TGTGCCAGCAGTTACTCGACAAACTACGAGCAGTACTTC. This sequence encodes CASSYSTNYEQYF.

The V call is TRBV2, the J call TRBJ2-4; tentative D call: TRBD1 (6 bases). The V and J ends lost 11 bases and 0 bases respectively, with 14 bases between them. Germline CDR1 is SNHLY and CDR2 is FYNNEI. This CDR3 has 14 residues. DNA of the CDR3: TGTGCCGGCCACAGGGATTTAGCCAAAAACATTCAGTACTTC. Translation gives CAGHRDLAKNIQYF.

This clone was picked up one time. The chain joins TRBV5-1 to TRBJ2-3; unclear D gene. The V and J ends lost 0 bases and 5 bases respectively, with 13 bases between them. This CDR3 region has 15 residues. The germline CDR1 and CDR2 sequences are SGHRS and YFSETQ. The CDR3 DNA is TGCGCCAGCAGCTTGGGTACGGGTTTAGGAGATACGCAGTATTTT. Its protein is CASSLGTGLGDTQYF. Full variable domain (missing parts from reference TRBV5-1 and TRBJ2-3): KAGVTQTPRYLIKTRGQQVTLSCSPISGHRSVSWYQQTPGQGLQFLFEYFSETQRNKGNFPGRFSGRQFSNSRSEMNVSTLELGDSALYLCASSLGTGLGDTQYFGPGTRLTVL.

Of note for this clone: Mismatch with germline at one junction end may stem from a read error. V is TRBV28 and J is TRBJ1-1, with D perhaps matching TRBD1 (5 bases). The CDR3 is 14 residues long. Germline assignment: CDR1 MDHEN and CDR2 SYDVKM. CDR3 loop: CASSPPRQNAEAFF. In nucleotides, the CDR3 is TGTGCCAGCAGTCCACCGAGACAGAACGCTGAAGCTTTCTTT.

The DNA of the CDR3 is TGTGCCAGCAGTTTACTACGGGACCTCAGGAGGGGTAATGAGCAGTTCTTC. Its protein product is CASSLLRDLRRGNEQFF. V usage is TRBV27 and J usage is TRBJ2-1; D may be TRBD2 (6 bases). Germline CDR1 reads MNHEY; CDR2 reads SMNVEV (reference sequence). Trimming removed 2 bases from V and 7 bases from J, with 21 bases in between. The CDR3 runs 17 residues.

This clone was seen only once. CDR3 residues: CASSIKSGGYYGYTF. The DNA for the CDR3 is TGTGCCAGCAGCATTAAAAGCGGAGGGTACTATGGCTACACCTTC. The chain carries TRBV7-9 and TRBJ1-2; D is unclear. Trimming took 5 bases from V and 3 from J, leaving 16 bases between them. CDR1 SEHNR and CDR2 FQNEAQ come from the germline V gene (reference sequence). This CDR3 comprises 15 residues.

The rearrangement joins TRBV13 to TRBJ2-1; D uncertain. CDR3 size: 15 residues. CDR1 and CDR2 (germline): PRHDT, FYEKMQ (reference sequence). V was shortened by 0 bases and J by 0 bases, with 6 bases between the two germline ends. Written as DNA, the CDR3 is TGTGCCAGCAGCTTAGGACGGAGCTCCTACAATGAGCAGTTCTTC. Translated, it gives CASSLGRSSYNEQFF.

This clone is a singleton in its sample. The CDR3 region has the DNA TGCGCCAGCAGCCAAGGGGACAGGGCATCACCCCTCCACTTT. Amino acid sequence: CASSQGDRASPLHF. The chain combines TRBV4-1 with TRBJ1-6; 9 nucleotides align to TRBD1. Germline assignment: CDR1 MGHRA and CDR2 YSYEKL. V was clipped by 1 base and J by 10 bases; unmatched bases: 2. CDR3 length: 14 amino acids.

The V and J genes are TRBV5-8 and TRBJ2-7; unclear D gene. Germline V gene lookup returns CDR1 SGHTS and CDR2 YDEGEE. CDR3 length equals 16 residues. V shed 5 bases and J shed 2 bases, with 20 bases lying between them. Here the CDR3 DNA reads TGTGCCAGCAGTACACCCCCGATGAAGTCTCCCTACGAGCAGTACTTC. Amino acid sequence: CASSTPPMKSPYEQYF. Full variable domain (remainder filled in from reference TRBV5-8 and TRBJ2-7): EAGVTQSPTHLIKTRGQQATLRCSPISGHTSVYWYQQALGLGLQFLLWYDEGEERNRGNFPPRFSGRQFPNYSSELNVNALELEDSALYLCASSTPPMKSPYEQYFGPGTRLTVT.